This T cell receptor (beta chain) was identified during a study of blood T cell repertoires in COVID-19. There are 16 residues in the CDR3. The V and J ends lost 4 bases and 4 bases, in that order; junction bases with no gene match: 8. Germline V gene sequence: CDR1 SGHTA, CDR2 FQGTGA. TCRdb's copy holds only in-frame clones and misses some; the assay was immunoSEQ multiplex PCR. The repertoire includes 100,000 or so clones, about 86% of them detected once, and 10% to 15% sits in the top ten. This clone was detected only a few times. The sample comprised peripheral blood. V and J are TRBV7-3 and TRBJ2-1; 9 bases are a match to TRBD2. This TCR was recovered from an older woman in a cohort sampled during active or convalescent COVID-19. CDR3 in amino acids: CASSSIAGVTYNEQFF. Written as DNA, the CDR3 is TGTGCCAGCAGCTCTATAGCGGGAGTCACGTACAATGAGCAGTTCTTC.